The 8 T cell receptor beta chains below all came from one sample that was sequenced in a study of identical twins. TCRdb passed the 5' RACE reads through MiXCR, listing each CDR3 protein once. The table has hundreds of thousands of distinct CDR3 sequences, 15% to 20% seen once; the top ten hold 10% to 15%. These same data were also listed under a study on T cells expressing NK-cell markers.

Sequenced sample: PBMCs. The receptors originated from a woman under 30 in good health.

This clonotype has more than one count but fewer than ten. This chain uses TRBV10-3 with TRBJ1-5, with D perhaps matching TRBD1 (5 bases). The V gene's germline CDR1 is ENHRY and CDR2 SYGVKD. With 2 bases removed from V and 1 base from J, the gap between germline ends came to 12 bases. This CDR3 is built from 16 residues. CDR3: CAISEQGGLSNQPQHF. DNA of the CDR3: TGTGCCATCAGTGAGCAGGGAGGGTTGAGCAATCAGCCCCAGCATTTT.

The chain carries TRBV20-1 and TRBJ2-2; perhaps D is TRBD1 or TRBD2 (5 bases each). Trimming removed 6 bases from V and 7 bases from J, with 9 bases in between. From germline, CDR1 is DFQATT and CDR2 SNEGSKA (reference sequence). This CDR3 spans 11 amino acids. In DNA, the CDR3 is TGCAGTGCCCCAGGGAGCGGGGAGCTGTTTTTT. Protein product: CSAPGSGELFF.

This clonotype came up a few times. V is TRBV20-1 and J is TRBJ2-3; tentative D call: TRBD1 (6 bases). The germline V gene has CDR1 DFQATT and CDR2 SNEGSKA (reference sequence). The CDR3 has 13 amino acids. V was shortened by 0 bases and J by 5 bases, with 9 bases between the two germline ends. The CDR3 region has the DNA TGCAGTGCTAGAGATAGGGGGTTAGATACGCAGTATTTT. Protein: CSARDRGLDTQYF.

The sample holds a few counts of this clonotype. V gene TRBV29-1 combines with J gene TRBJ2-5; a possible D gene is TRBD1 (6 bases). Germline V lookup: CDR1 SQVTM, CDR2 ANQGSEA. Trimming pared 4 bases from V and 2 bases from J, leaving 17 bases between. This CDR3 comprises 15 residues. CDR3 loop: CSVALGASPQETQYF. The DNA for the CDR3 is TGCAGCGTTGCTTTGGGGGCCAGCCCGCAAGAGACCCAGTACTTC. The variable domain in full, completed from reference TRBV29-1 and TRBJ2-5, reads SAVISQKPSRDICQRGTSLTIQCQVDSQVTMMFWYRQQPGQSLTLIATANQGSEATYESGFVIDKFPISRPNLTFSTLTVSNMSPEDSSIYLCSVALGASPQETQYFGPGTRLLVL.

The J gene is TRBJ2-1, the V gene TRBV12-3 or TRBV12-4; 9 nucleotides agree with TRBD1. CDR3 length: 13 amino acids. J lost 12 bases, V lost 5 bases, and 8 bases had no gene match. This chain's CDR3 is CASSPIRDRVQFF. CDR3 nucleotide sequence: TGTGCCAGCAGTCCCATACGGGACAGGGTGCAGTTCTTC.

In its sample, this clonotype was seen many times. The CDR3 DNA reads as TGTGCCAGCAGCTTAACGGGAACCCCCGGCCATGAGCAGTTCTTC. Its protein is CASSLTGTPGHEQFF. The chain has TRBV7-3 and TRBJ2-1, with D unclear. V gave up 0 bases and J gave up 8 bases, with 14 bases separating them. This CDR3 has 15 amino acids. Germline V gene data show CDR1 as SGHTA and CDR2 as FQGTGA. Full variable domain (outside the CDR3, taken from reference TRBV7-3 and TRBJ2-1): GAGVSQTPSNKVTEKGKYVELRCDPISGHTALYWYRQSLGQGPEFLIYFQGTGAADDSGLPNDRFFAVRPEGSVSTLKIQRTERGDSAVYLCASSLTGTPGHEQFFGPGTRLTVL.

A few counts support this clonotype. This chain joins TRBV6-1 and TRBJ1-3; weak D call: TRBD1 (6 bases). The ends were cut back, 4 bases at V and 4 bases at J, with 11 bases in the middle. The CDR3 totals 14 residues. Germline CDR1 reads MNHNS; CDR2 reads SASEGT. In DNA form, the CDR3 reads TGTGCCAGCAGTGGACAGGTCCCGGGAAACACCATATATTTT. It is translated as CASSGQVPGNTIYF.

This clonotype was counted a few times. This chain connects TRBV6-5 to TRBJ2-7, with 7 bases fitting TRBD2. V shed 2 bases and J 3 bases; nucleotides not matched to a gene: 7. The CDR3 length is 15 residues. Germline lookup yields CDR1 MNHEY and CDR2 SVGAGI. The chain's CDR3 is CASSYRPGRVYEQYF. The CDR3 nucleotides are TGTGCCAGCAGTTACCGCCCAGGGAGGGTCTACGAGCAGTACTTC.